This TCR beta chain was profiled in a study of T-cell reconstitution after alpha-beta-depleted transplantation in children. Unique molecular identifiers were used in preparing the TCRbeta library. TCRdb recomputed calls from the PCR reads with MiXCR, one row per CDR3 protein. The sample includes around 400,000 distinct CDR3 sequences, roughly 11% of them seen just once. Germline lookup yields CDR1 SGHRS and CDR2 YFSETQ. CDR3 length: 15 residues. V was cut by 2 bases and J by 0 bases, with 10 bases left in between. The TCR sequence derives from a human donor who donated a stem cell graft to a child with acute myeloid leukemia. This sample comprised PBMCs from the stem cell graft donor, obtained from the stem cell graft. The V gene is TRBV5-1, the J gene TRBJ2-3; weak D call: TRBD2 (5 bases). CDR3 loop: CASSFAGGSTDTQYF. The CDR3 DNA reads as TGCGCCAGCAGCTTCGCCGGAGGAAGCACAGATACGCAGTATTTT.